By proportion, the clone carrying this T cell receptor beta chain is medium-sized. Its target is unknown. Sequencing used immunoSEQ version 4 in survey mode. Some clones are missing from TCRdb's copy, which holds only in-frame ones; the method was immunoSEQ multiplex PCR. The sample lists approximately 34,000 clones; roughly four fifths were seen once. These data originate in a study of persistence of HIV-infected CD4 T cells. Study-wide findings and caveats: Degenerate expanded CDR3beta sequences were enriched among CMV- and Gag-responding cells.

The CDR3 is 15 residues long. V was pared by 8 bases and J by 0 bases, with 7 bases of the junction left unmatched. Germline CDR1 and CDR2: LNHDA and SQIVND (reference sequence). Cells were stimulated with overlapping HIV-1 Gag 15-mer peptides. Memory cells lacking CD40L and CD69 with high CD45RO were sorted. This rearrangement joins TRBV19 to TRBJ1-5; 7 nucleotides match TRBD1. This TCR was sampled from an adult woman with HIV who was CMV-seropositive. Sequencing was performed on CD4+ T cells sorted from PBMCs after approximately 19-hour stimulation, taken from a patient who received antiretroviral therapy. The CDR3, as DNA: TGTGCCAGTCTACGGACAGGCCGTAGCAATCAGCCCCAGCATTTT. Its protein product is CASLRTGRSNQPQHF.